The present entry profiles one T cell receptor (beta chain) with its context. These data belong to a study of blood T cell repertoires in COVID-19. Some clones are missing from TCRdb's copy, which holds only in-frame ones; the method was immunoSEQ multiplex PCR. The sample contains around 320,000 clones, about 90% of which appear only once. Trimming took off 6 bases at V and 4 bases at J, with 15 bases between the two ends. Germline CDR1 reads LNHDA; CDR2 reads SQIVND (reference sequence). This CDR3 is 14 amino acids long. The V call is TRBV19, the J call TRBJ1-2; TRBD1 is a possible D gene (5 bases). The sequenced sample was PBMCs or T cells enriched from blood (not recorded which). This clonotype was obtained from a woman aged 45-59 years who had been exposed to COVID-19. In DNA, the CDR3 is TGTGCCAGTAGACGGGAGACAGATTTCTATGGCTACACCTTC. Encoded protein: CASRRETDFYGYTF. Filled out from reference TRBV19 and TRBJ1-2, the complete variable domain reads DGGITQSPKYLFRKEGQNVTLSCEQNLNHDAMYWYRQDPGQGLRLIYYSQIVNDFQKGDIAEGYSVSREKKESFPLTVTSAQKNPTAFYLCASRRETDFYGYTFGSGTRLTVV.